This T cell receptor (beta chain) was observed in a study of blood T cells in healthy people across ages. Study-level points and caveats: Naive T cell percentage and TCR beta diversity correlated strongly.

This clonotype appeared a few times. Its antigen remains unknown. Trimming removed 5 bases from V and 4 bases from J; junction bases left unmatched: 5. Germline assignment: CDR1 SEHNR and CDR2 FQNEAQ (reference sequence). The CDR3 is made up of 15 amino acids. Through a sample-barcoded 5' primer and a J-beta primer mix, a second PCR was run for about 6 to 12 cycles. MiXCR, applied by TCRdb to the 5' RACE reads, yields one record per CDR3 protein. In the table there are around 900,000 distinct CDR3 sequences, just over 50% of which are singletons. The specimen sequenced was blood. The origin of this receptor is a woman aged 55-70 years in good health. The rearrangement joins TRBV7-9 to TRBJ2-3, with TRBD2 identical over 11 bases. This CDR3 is CASSPLAGGSDTQYF. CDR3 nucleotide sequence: TGTGCCAGCAGCCCTCTAGCGGGAGGATCAGATACGCAGTATTTT.